Below, 22 T cell receptor beta chains from the same sample are listed, as sequenced in a study of shared clonotypes between healthy human individuals. Produced via immunoSEQ multiplex PCR; TCRdb's table is partial and in-frame only. The sample has around 1.5 million clones, around 98% seen once; the top ten hold 0.45%. The specimen sequenced was naive CD4+ T cells sorted from blood. Subset: CD45RA+ positively selected. The receptors come from a man aged 25 to 40 in good health.

Regarding this clone: Mismatch with germline at one junction end may stem from a read error. This chain links TRBV4-2 with TRBJ2-5, with TRBD2 matching 10 bases. CDR1 and CDR2 (germline): LGHNA, YNFKEQ. The CDR3 is 14 amino acids. DNA of the CDR3: TGTGCCAGCAGCCAAGGCCTAGCGGGGGCTCGTAGGCACTTC. This gives the protein CASSQGLAGARRHF.

The genes are TRBV14 and TRBJ2-5; 8 bases are shared with TRBD2. CDR1 and CDR2 (germline): SGHDN, FVKESK. V was pared by 3 bases and J by 5 bases, with 5 bases of the junction left unmatched. The CDR3 extends over 14 amino acids. Here the CDR3 reads CASSHLSGMETQYF. In DNA, the CDR3 is TGTGCCAGCAGCCACCTTAGCGGGATGGAGACCCAGTACTTC.

The chain recombines TRBV7-6 with TRBJ2-7; 13 bases agree with TRBD2. J was trimmed by 0 bases and V by 5 bases; bases with no gene match: 13. The CDR3 runs to 19 residues. CDR1 is SGHVS and CDR2 is FNYEAQ in the germline V gene. The CDR3 spells CASSPLGLAGTSISYEQYF. The CDR3 DNA reads as TGTGCCAGCAGCCCACTGGGACTAGCGGGAACCTCGATCTCCTACGAGCAGTACTTC.

This chain uses TRBV5-1 with TRBJ2-2; D possibly corresponds to TRBD2 (5 bases). Trimming cost V 5 bases and J 4 bases, with 9 bases left between them. CDR1 and CDR2 (germline): SGHRS, YFSETQ. The CDR3 length is 13 residues. In nucleotides, the CDR3 is TGCGCCAGCAGGACGGGGAGCACCGGGGAGCTGTTTTTT. Translation: CASRTGSTGELFF.

This clone was recorded once. The V call is TRBV5-1, the J call TRBJ1-3; D ambiguous. Germline lookup yields CDR1 SGHRS and CDR2 YFSETQ. V lost 6 bases and J 4 bases, leaving 11 bases between the germline ends. The CDR3 sequence is 13 residues long. The CDR3 DNA reads as TGCGCCAGCACCCCCCAGGAAGGAAACACCATATATTTT. This codes for CASTPQEGNTIYF. Together with reference TRBV5-1 and TRBJ1-3, the CDR3 gives the full variable domain: KAGVTQTPRYLIKTRGQQVTLSCSPISGHRSVSWYQQTPGQGLQFLFEYFSETQRNKGNFPGRFSGRQFSNSRSEMNVSTLELGDSALYLCASTPQEGNTIYFGEGSWLTVV.

CDR3 loop: CASSLGLASSYEQYF. The DNA of the CDR3 is TGTGCCAGCAGTTTGGGGCTAGCGTCGTCCTACGAGCAGTACTTC. The V call is TRBV27, the J call TRBJ2-7; a possible D gene is TRBD2 (6 bases). Deletions cut 3 bases from V and 1 base from J, with 13 bases between. The CDR3 has 15 amino acids. Germline CDR1 is MNHEY and CDR2 is SMNVEV (reference sequence).

V usage is TRBV7-8 and J usage is TRBJ1-5; D gene ambiguous. Deletions cut 2 bases from V and 5 bases from J, with 7 bases between. This CDR3 region has 13 residues. From germline, CDR1 is SGHVS and CDR2 FQNEAQ. CDR3 sequence: CASSLMGYQPQHF. DNA for the CDR3: TGTGCCAGCAGCTTAATGGGGTATCAGCCCCAGCATTTT.

The chain joins TRBV7-2 to TRBJ2-2, with 7 bases identical to TRBD2. The CDR3 contains 15 residues. Germline values: CDR1 SGHTA, CDR2 FQGNSA. The ends lost 5 bases at V and 7 bases at J; junction bases unmatched: 10. The chain's CDR3 is CASSPLGRAIGELFF. The CDR3 DNA sequence: TGTGCCAGCAGCCCACTAGGGAGGGCGATCGGGGAGCTGTTTTTT.

J is TRBJ2-5 and V is TRBV9; 8 bases are shared with TRBD1. Germline V gene lookup returns CDR1 SGDLS and CDR2 YYNGEE. Trimming cost V 4 bases and J 5 bases; bases outside gene matches: 13. The CDR3 spans 16 residues. The CDR3 nucleotides are TGTGCCAGCAGCCCCCAGACAGGGGCTCTCCCTGAGACCCAGTACTTC. Translating gives CASSPQTGALPETQYF. Looking up the rest from reference TRBV9 and TRBJ2-5 gives the full variable domain: DSGVTQTPKHLITATGQRVTLRCSPRSGDLSVYWYQQSLDQGLQFLIQYYNGEERAKGNILERFSAQQFPDLHSELNLSSLELGDSALYFCASSPQTGALPETQYFGPGTRLLVL.

V usage is TRBV5-5 and J usage is TRBJ2-5; 7 nucleotides match TRBD1. With 4 bases clipped from V and 2 bases from J, the junction kept 5 bases outside the gene matches. The CDR3 contains 14 residues. CDR1 SGHKS and CDR2 YYEKEE come from the germline V gene (reference sequence). CDR3 coding DNA: TGTGCCAGCAGCCCTCGGACAGGACAAGAGACCCAGTACTTC. This encodes CASSPRTGQETQYF.

The J gene is TRBJ2-7, the V gene TRBV7-2; D unclear. The CDR3 covers 12 residues. The germline gives CDR1 SGHTA, CDR2 FQGNSA. Trimming removed 5 bases from V and 7 bases from J, with 12 bases in between. Written as DNA, the CDR3 is TGTGCCAGCAGCATTATCACCACAGAGCAGTACTTC. It is translated as CASSIITTEQYF. The full variable domain, with the rest looked up from reference TRBV7-2 and TRBJ2-7, is GAGVSQSPSNKVTEKGKDVELRCDPISGHTALYWYRQSLGQGLEFLIYFQGNSAPDKSGLPSDRFSAERTGGSVSTLTIQRTQQEDSAVYLCASSIITTEQYFGPGTRLTVT.

The gene calls are TRBV15 and TRBJ1-1, with TRBD1 matching 8 bases. Trimming at V came to 2 bases and at J to 11 bases, leaving 4 bases not matched to a gene. CDR1 and CDR2 from the germline V gene are LNHNV and YYDKDF (reference sequence). The CDR3 sequence is 12 residues long. The CDR3 DNA is TGTGCCACCAGCAGAAAGGACAGGGCTGCTTTCTTT. Translating it yields CATSRKDRAAFF. The whole variable domain, remainder taken from reference TRBV15 and TRBJ1-1, is DAMVIQNPRYQVTQFGKPVTLSCSQTLNHNVMYWYQQKSSQAPKLLFHYYDKDFNNEADTPDNFQSRRPNTSFCFLDIRSPGLGDTAMYLCATSRKDRAAFFGQGTRLTVV.

This clone was recorded only once. The chain uses TRBV7-6 and TRBJ2-1; D is undetermined. The V gene lost 1 base and the J gene lost 2 bases, with 6 bases spanning the gap. Germline V gene sequence: CDR1 SGHVS, CDR2 FNYEAQ. CDR3 length: 14 residues. CDR3 region: CASSLENTYNEQFF. The CDR3 region has the DNA TGTGCCAGCAGCTTAGAGAATACCTACAATGAGCAGTTCTTC.

V gene TRBV11-2 combines with J gene TRBJ2-2; the D call may be TRBD1 or TRBD2 (5 bases each). Trimming cost V 5 bases and J 3 bases, with 13 bases left between them. CDR1 is SGHAT and CDR2 is FQNNGV in the germline V gene. This CDR3 has 15 amino acids. The CDR3 nucleotides read TGTGCCAGCAGCGGGCTGAGGGGCCACACCGGGGAGCTGTTTTTT. It translates to CASSGLRGHTGELFF. The whole variable domain, filled in from reference TRBV11-2 and TRBJ2-2, reads EAGVAQSPRYKIIEKRQSVAFWCNPISGHATLYWYQQILGQGPKLLIQFQNNGVVDDSQLPKDRFSAERLKGVDSTLKIQPAKLEDSAVYLCASSGLRGHTGELFFGEGSRLTVL.

The chain combines TRBV7-2 with TRBJ2-1; a weak D match, TRBD2 (5 bases). The V gene lost 4 bases and the J gene lost 10 bases, with 17 bases spanning the gap. The CDR3 runs to 14 residues. Germline lookup yields CDR1 SGHTA and CDR2 FQGNSA. The CDR3 here is CASSSNSARSEQFF. CDR3 sequence (DNA): TGTGCCAGCAGCTCGAATAGCGCAAGGAGCGAGCAGTTCTTC.

The chain has TRBV6-5 and TRBJ2-5, with 10 positions matching TRBD2. The junction had 8 bases not matched to a gene; V was cut back by 2 bases and J by 5 bases. Germline CDR1 and CDR2: MNHEY and SVGAGI. The CDR3 is 16 residues long. The CDR3: CASSYLPSGSRETQYF. CDR3 DNA sequence: TGTGCCAGCAGTTACCTCCCTAGCGGGAGTAGGGAGACCCAGTACTTC.

The chain is built from TRBV10-3 and TRBJ2-1; 12 positions agree with TRBD2. CDR1 and CDR2 (germline): ENHRY, SYGVKD. J gave up 7 bases and V 3 bases, and 4 bases lay outside the gene matches. CDR3 length: 15 amino acids. CDR3 nucleotides: TGTGCCATCAGTGATCCTAGCGGGAGGGCAAATGAGCAGTTCTTC. This codes for CAISDPSGRANEQFF.

The chain carries TRBV2 and TRBJ2-3; no firm D call. Trimming took 2 bases from V and 5 from J, leaving 11 bases between them. Looked up from germline, CDR1 is SNHLY and CDR2 is FYNNEI. The CDR3 is 14 amino acids. The CDR3 region is CASSELLTIDTQYF. The CDR3, as DNA: TGTGCCAGCAGTGAACTCTTAACTATAGATACGCAGTATTTT.

As concerns this clone: Other DNA variants within this sample encode the same CDR3. This chain connects TRBV7-8 to TRBJ2-7; 8 bases align to TRBD2. J was trimmed by 2 bases and V by 1 base; bases with no gene match: 1. The germline CDR1 and CDR2 sequences are SGHVS and FQNEAQ. The CDR3 is 14 amino acids. The CDR3 coding sequence is TGTGCCAGCAGCTTAGGCGGGGGGCCCTACGAGCAGTACTTC. It is translated as CASSLGGGPYEQYF.

This chain connects TRBV19 to TRBJ1-3; D remains unclear. The CDR3 totals 13 residues. Germline lookup yields CDR1 LNHDA and CDR2 SQIVND (reference sequence). V was trimmed by 7 bases and J by 1 base, leaving 8 bases between them. CDR3 bases: TGTGCCAGTATGAGGACGTCTGGAAACACCATATATTTT. This translates into CASMRTSGNTIYF.

The V and J genes are TRBV11-3 and TRBJ2-7; D may be TRBD1 (6 bases). V lost 5 bases and J lost 6, with 17 bases in between. Germline loops: CDR1 SGHNT, CDR2 YENEEA. The CDR3 covers 14 residues. In nucleotides, the CDR3 is TGTGCCAGCAGCAAAGACGCCAGGGGCCGCGAGCAGTACTTC. Its translation is CASSKDARGREQYF.

This chain links TRBV18 with TRBJ1-1; 7 bases are shared with TRBD1. The V and J ends lost 7 bases and 1 base, in that order; junction bases with no gene match: 9. CDR3 length: 15 amino acids. Germline values: CDR1 KGHSH, CDR2 LQKENI. CDR3 nucleotides: TGTGCCAGCTTACCCAGGGGGGCGAGGAACACTGAAGCTTTCTTT. It yields the protein CASLPRGARNTEAFF.